This T cell receptor (beta chain) was identified in a study of shared clonotypes between healthy human individuals. TCRdb's table, derived via immunoSEQ multiplex PCR, lists solely in-frame clones and lacks some. The repertoire holds 2,500,000 or so clones, with roughly 92% as singletons. The CDR3 covers 15 residues. J lost 5 bases, V lost 5 bases, and 9 bases had no gene match. CDR1 LNHDA and CDR2 SQIVND come from the germline V gene (reference sequence). Material for sequencing was naive CD4+ T cells sorted from blood. Specified subset: CD45RA+ positively selected. The sequence came from a man between 18 and 29 years old in good health. The rearrangement joins TRBV19 to TRBJ2-5; 9 nucleotides match TRBD1. The CDR3 DNA follows: TGTGCCAGTAGTCCAGGGGACAGGGAGGTTGAGACCCAGTACTTC. Encoded protein: CASSPGDREVETQYF.